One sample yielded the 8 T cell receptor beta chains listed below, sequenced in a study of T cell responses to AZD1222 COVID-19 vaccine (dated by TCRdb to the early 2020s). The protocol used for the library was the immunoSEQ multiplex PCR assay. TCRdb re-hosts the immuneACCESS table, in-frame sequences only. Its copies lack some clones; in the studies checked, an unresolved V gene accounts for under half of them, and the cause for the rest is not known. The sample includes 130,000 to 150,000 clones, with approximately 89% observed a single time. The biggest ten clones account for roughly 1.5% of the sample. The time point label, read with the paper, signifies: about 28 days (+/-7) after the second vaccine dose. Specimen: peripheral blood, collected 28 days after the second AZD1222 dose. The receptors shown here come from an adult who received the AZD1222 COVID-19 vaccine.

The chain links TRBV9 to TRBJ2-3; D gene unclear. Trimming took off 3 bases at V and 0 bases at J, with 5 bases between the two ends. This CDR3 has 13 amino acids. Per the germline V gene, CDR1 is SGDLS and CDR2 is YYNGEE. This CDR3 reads CASSADSTDTQYF. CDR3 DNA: TGTGCCAGCAGCGCGGACAGCACAGATACGCAGTATTTT.

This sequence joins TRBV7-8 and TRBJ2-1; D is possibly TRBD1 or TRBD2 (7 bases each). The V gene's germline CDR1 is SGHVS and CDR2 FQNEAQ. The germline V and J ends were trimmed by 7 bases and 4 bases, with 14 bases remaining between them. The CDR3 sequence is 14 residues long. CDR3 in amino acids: CASTGGGRYNEQFF. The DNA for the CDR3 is TGTGCCAGCACAGGGGGGGGCAGATACAATGAGCAGTTCTTC. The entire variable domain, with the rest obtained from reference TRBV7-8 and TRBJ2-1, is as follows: GAGVSQSPRYKVAKRGQDVALRCDPISGHVSLFWYQQALGQGPEFLTYFQNEAQLDKSGLPSDRFFAERPEGSVSTLKIQRTQQEDSAVYLCASTGGGRYNEQFFGPGTRLTVL.

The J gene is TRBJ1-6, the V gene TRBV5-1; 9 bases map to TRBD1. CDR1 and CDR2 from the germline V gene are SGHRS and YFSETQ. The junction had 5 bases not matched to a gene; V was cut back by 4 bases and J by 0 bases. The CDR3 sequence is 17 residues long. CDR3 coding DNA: TGCGCCAGCAGCCCGGGGACAGGGTCCTCCTATAATTCACCCCTCCACTTT. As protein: CASSPGTGSSYNSPLHF. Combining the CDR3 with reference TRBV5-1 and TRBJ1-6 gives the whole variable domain KAGVTQTPRYLIKTRGQQVTLSCSPISGHRSVSWYQQTPGQGLQFLFEYFSETQRNKGNFPGRFSGRQFSNSRSEMNVSTLELGDSALYLCASSPGTGSSYNSPLHFGNGTRLTVT.

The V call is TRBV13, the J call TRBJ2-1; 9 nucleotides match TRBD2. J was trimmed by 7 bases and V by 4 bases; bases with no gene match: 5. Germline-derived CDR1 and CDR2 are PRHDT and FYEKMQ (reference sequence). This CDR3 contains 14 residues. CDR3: CASSSGLAGNEQFF. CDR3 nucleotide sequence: TGTGCCAGCAGCTCGGGCCTAGCGGGGAATGAGCAGTTCTTC.

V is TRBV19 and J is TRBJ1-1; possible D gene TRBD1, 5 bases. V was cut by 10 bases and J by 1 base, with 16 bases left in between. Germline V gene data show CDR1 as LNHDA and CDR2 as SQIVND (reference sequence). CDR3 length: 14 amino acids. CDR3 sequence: CATRRGRSNTEAFF. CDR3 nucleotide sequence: TGTGCCACCAGGAGGGGCCGTTCGAACACTGAAGCTTTCTTT. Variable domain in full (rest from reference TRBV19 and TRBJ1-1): DGGITQSPKYLFRKEGQNVTLSCEQNLNHDAMYWYRQDPGQGLRLIYYSQIVNDFQKGDIAEGYSVSREKKESFPLTVTSAQKNPTAFYLCATRRGRSNTEAFFGQGTRLTVV.

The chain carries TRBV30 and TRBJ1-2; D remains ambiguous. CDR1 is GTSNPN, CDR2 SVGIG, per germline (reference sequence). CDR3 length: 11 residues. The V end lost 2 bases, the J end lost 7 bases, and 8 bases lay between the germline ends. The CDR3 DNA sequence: TGTGCCTGGAGTCAGCAGGCTGGCTACACCTTC. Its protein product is CAWSQQAGYTF.

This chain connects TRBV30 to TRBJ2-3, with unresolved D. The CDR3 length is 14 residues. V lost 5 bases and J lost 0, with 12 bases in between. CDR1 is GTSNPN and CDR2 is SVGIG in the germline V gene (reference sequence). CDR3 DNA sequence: TGTGCCTGGCAAGGAGAAGGTAGCACAGATACGCAGTATTTT. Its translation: CAWQGEGSTDTQYF. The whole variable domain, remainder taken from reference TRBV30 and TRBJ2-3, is SQTIHQWPATLVQPVGSPLSLECTVEGTSNPNLYWYRQAAGRGLQLLFYSVGIGQISSEVPQNLSASRPQDRQFILSSKKLLLSDSGFYLCAWQGEGSTDTQYFGPGTRLTVL.

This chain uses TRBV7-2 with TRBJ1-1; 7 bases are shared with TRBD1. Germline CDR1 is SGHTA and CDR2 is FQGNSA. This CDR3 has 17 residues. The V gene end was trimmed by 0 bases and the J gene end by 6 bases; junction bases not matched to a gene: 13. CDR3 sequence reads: CASSLAVLQGSNPEAFF. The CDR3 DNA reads TGTGCCAGCAGCTTAGCGGTATTACAGGGGAGCAACCCTGAAGCTTTCTTT.